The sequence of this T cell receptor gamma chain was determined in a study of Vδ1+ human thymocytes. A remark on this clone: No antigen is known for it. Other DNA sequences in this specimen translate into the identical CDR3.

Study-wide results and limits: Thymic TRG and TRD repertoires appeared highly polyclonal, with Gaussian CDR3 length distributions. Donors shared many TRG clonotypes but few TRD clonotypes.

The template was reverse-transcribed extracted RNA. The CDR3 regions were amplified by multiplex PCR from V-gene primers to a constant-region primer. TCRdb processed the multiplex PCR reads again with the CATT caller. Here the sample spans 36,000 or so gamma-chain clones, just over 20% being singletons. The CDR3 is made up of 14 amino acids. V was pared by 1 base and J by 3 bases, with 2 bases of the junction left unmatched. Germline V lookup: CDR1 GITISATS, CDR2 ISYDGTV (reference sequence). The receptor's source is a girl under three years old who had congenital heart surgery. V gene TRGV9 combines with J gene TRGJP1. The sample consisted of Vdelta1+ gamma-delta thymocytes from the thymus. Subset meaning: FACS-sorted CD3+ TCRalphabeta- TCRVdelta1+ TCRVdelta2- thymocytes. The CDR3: CALWEVATGWFKIF. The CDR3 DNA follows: TGTGCCTTGTGGGAGGTCGCCACTGGTTGGTTCAAGATATTT.